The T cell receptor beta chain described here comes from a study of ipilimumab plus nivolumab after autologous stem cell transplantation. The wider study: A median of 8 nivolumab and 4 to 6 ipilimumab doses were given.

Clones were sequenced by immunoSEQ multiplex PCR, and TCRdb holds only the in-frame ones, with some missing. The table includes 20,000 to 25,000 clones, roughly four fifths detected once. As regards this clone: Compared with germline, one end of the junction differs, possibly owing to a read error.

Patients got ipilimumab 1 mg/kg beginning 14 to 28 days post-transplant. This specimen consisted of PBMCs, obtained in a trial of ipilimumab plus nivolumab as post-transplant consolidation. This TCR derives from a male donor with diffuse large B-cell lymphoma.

The CDR3 region is CASSLAGQVTQYF. The CDR3, as DNA: TGCGCCAGCAGCTTGGCCGGTCAAGTGACCCAGTACTTC. V and J are TRBV5-1 and TRBJ2-5, with no clear D. CDR1 and CDR2 (germline): SGHRS, YFSETQ. The length of the CDR3 is 13 residues.